This T cell receptor (beta chain) was profiled in a study of blood T cell repertoires in COVID-19. Study overall: T cells, B-cell-depleted T cells, or PBMCs supplied cDNA or gDNA.

The CDR3 covers 12 residues. The germline V and J ends were trimmed by 5 bases and 6 bases, with 8 bases remaining between them. Germline values: CDR1 MNHEY, CDR2 SVGAGI. Participants spanned ages roughly 18 to 90 years and resided in about 24 US areas. Assignments of participants to cohorts depended upon their own reported clinical history. Sequencing used immunoSEQ multiplex PCR; TCRdb keeps in-frame clones, though not all of them. The sample shows roughly 400,000 clones, roughly 88% of them seen only once. The sample taken for sequencing was PBMCs or T cells enriched from blood (not recorded which). The clonotype comes from a man between 18 and 29 years old who had recovered from COVID-19. The chain combines TRBV6-5 with TRBJ2-1, with D perhaps TRBD2 (6 bases). The CDR3 DNA reads TGTGCCAGCAGTAGGGACTCCAATGAGCAGTTCTTC. Its translation is CASSRDSNEQFF.